The 21 T cell receptor beta chains listed next were all sequenced from one sample in a study of early T cells in non-severe SARS-CoV-2 infection. TCRdb reprocessed the 5' RACE reads with MiXCR, giving one entry per CDR3 protein. The data hold tens of thousands of distinct CDR3 sequences, with about 4.1% observed a single time. Sequenced sample: whole blood. The receptors stem from an adult who was a healthcare worker with PCR-confirmed SARS-CoV-2 infection or an uninfected control (not recorded which).

In its sample, this clonotype was seen many times. The CDR3 bases are TGTGCCAAAAATTGGACAGGGGAAGGGGCCTACGAGCAGTACTTC. Encoded protein: CAKNWTGEGAYEQYF. The chain couples TRBV24-1 to TRBJ2-7, with 9 bases fitting TRBD1. Per the germline V gene, CDR1 is KGHDR and CDR2 is SFDVKD. V was clipped by 11 bases and J by 2 bases; unmatched bases: 12. The CDR3 loop spans 15 amino acids.

This clonotype has at least ten counts. V usage is TRBV27 and J usage is TRBJ1-1, with D possibly matching TRBD1 (5 bases). The V and J ends lost 8 bases and 2 bases respectively, with 15 bases between them. This CDR3 is 14 amino acids long. Germline V gives CDR1 MNHEY, CDR2 SMNVEV (reference sequence). CDR3 in amino acids: CASASAGYNTEAFF. The CDR3 nucleotides are TGTGCCAGCGCCTCCGCAGGGTACAACACTGAAGCTTTCTTT.

Ten or more counts support this clonotype. The genes are TRBV5-8 and TRBJ2-3; D gene uncertain. The CDR3 covers 13 residues. V was trimmed by 1 base and J by 2 bases, leaving 5 bases between them. CDR1 SGHTS and CDR2 YDEGEE come from the germline V gene. The CDR3 DNA follows: TGTGCCAGCAGCTTGCAGTCCACAGATACGCAGTATTTT. Translating it yields CASSLQSTDTQYF.

The sample holds many counts of this clonotype. The chain is built from TRBV6-5 and TRBJ1-6, with 10 bases aligning to TRBD1. Germline values: CDR1 MNHEY, CDR2 SVGAGI. The CDR3 is 16 amino acids. J was trimmed by 0 bases and V by 6 bases; bases with no gene match: 2. In DNA, the CDR3 is TGTGCCAGCAGATGGACAGGGGGCTCCTATAATTCACCCCTCCACTTT. Translating gives CASRWTGGSYNSPLHF.

This clonotype has ten or more counts. The gene calls are TRBV6-1 and TRBJ1-1, with a weak D call TRBD1 (6 bases). Per germline, CDR1 MNHNS and CDR2 SASEGT. The CDR3 contains 14 residues. Trimming took 7 bases from V and 3 from J, leaving 15 bases between them. The CDR3 DNA follows: TGTGCCAGCAATTCTGGGGGGCTCGACACTGAAGCTTTCTTT. Protein: CASNSGGLDTEAFF.

This clonotype is medium-sized by share. V usage is TRBV11-2 and J usage is TRBJ2-1; D may be TRBD2 (7 bases). Germline CDR1 is SGHAT and CDR2 is FQNNGV. V was pared by 5 bases and J by 6 bases, with 14 bases between. The CDR3 runs 14 residues. The chain's CDR3 is CASSRTGGRNEQFF. The CDR3 bases are TGTGCCAGCAGCCGAACGGGGGGCCGCAATGAGCAGTTCTTC.

The J gene is TRBJ2-3, the V gene TRBV23-1; TRBD1 matches 12 bases. TRBV23-1 is reported as an ORF; its role is uncertain. Trimming at V came to 2 bases and at J to 0 bases, leaving 15 bases not matched to a gene. CDR3 size: 21 residues. The CDR3 DNA follows: TGCGCCAGCAGTCAACGGGAAAAAAACCGGGACAGGGGGCGAAGCACAGATACGCAGTATTTT. Amino acid sequence: CASSQREKNRDRGRSTDTQYF.

This clonotype was counted ten times or more. The chain has TRBV20-1 and TRBJ2-5; D gene unclear. V was shortened by 0 bases and J by 3 bases, with 14 bases between the two germline ends. The CDR3 has 15 residues. Germline loops: CDR1 DFQATT, CDR2 SNEGSKA (reference sequence). The DNA of the CDR3 is TGCAGTGCTAGAGAGTTGAGGCTTGTCAAAGAGACCCAGTACTTC. Translating gives CSARELRLVKETQYF.

At least ten counts were recorded for this clonotype. V and J are TRBV20-1 and TRBJ2-5, with unresolved D. The CDR3 contains 12 residues. Trimming stripped 0 bases from V and 4 bases from J, with 6 bases between. The germline V gene has CDR1 DFQATT and CDR2 SNEGSKA (reference sequence). CDR3 residues: CSARDPRETQYF. In DNA, the CDR3 is TGCAGTGCTAGAGATCCCAGAGAGACCCAGTACTTC.

The table lists this clonotype with a few counts. The chain employs TRBV29-1 and TRBJ2-1, with D perhaps TRBD1 (6 bases). V was pared by 7 bases and J by 6 bases, with 13 bases between. Germline CDR1 and CDR2: SQVTM and ANQGSEA. The CDR3 is 12 amino acids. This CDR3 reads CSASGQLNEQFF. The CDR3 coding sequence is TGCAGCGCCTCCGGACAGCTCAATGAGCAGTTCTTC.

This clonotype was observed at least ten times. The chain employs TRBV19 and TRBJ2-7, with 10 positions matching TRBD1. Trimming cost V 6 bases and J 2 bases; bases outside gene matches: 10. Germline CDR1 LNHDA, CDR2 SQIVND (reference sequence). The CDR3 contains 16 residues. The CDR3 nucleotides are TGTGCCAGTAGCGGCTCCGGGACAGGGGCGACCTACGAGCAGTACTTC. Its protein is CASSGSGTGATYEQYF.

This clonotype was observed many times. This chain's CDR3 is CASSQDFRNTEAFF. The CDR3 region has the DNA TGCGCCAGCAGCCAAGATTTCAGGAACACTGAAGCTTTCTTT. The rearrangement joins TRBV4-3 to TRBJ1-1; unclear D gene. The CDR3 is 14 amino acids. V lost 0 bases and J 1 base, leaving 6 bases between the germline ends. CDR1 is LGHNA and CDR2 is YSLEER in the germline V gene.

This clonotype was detected many times. The V call is TRBV29-1, the J call TRBJ2-5; D is ambiguous. Germline lookup yields CDR1 SQVTM and CDR2 ANQGSEA. Trimming took 2 bases from V and 0 from J, leaving 13 bases between them. This CDR3 contains 15 residues. CDR3 nucleotide sequence: TGCAGCGTTGAATTAGTTTCTTCCGACCAAGAGACCCAGTACTTC. It is translated as CSVELVSSDQETQYF.

The table lists this clonotype with many counts. V and J are TRBV6-5 and TRBJ1-4; D call uncertain. The germline V gene has CDR1 MNHEY and CDR2 SVGAGI. The germline V and J ends were trimmed by 6 bases and 2 bases, with 10 bases remaining between them. The CDR3 totals 14 residues. This chain's CDR3 is CASRPGLTNEKLFF. DNA for the CDR3: TGTGCCAGCAGACCCGGCCTCACTAATGAAAAACTGTTTTTT.

This clonotype has at least ten counts. Written as DNA, the CDR3 is TGTGCCAGCAGCTCATTCCGGGCCGAAGCTTTCTTT. Residues: CASSSFRAEAFF. The chain combines TRBV7-2 with TRBJ1-1; D gene ambiguous. In germline, CDR1 is SGHTA, CDR2 FQGNSA. This CDR3 comprises 12 residues. V gave up 4 bases and J gave up 8 bases, with 11 bases separating them.

This clonotype has a handful of counts. The chain recombines TRBV7-7 with TRBJ1-1; D may be TRBD1 (5 bases). Germline loops: CDR1 SSHAT, CDR2 FNYEAQ (reference sequence). With 5 bases removed from V and 1 base from J, the gap between germline ends came to 8 bases. The CDR3 has 13 residues. In DNA, the CDR3 is TGTGCCAGCAGCGTACAGGAGAACACTGAAGCTTTCTTT. Translating it yields CASSVQENTEAFF.

The sample holds many counts of this clonotype. The chain recombines TRBV18 with TRBJ2-2, with D hard to call. V lost 6 bases and J lost 3, with 8 bases in between. CDR3 length equals 13 residues. CDR1 and CDR2 from the germline V gene are KGHSH and LQKENI. CDR3 protein: CASSPLDTGELFF. The CDR3 DNA is TGTGCCAGCTCGCCCTTGGACACCGGGGAGCTGTTTTTT.

This clonotype was observed many times. This chain connects TRBV29-1 to TRBJ1-2; 7 nucleotides align to TRBD1. The CDR3 spans 16 residues. Germline CDR1 and CDR2: SQVTM and ANQGSEA. With V trimmed by 2 bases and J by 6 bases, 15 bases remained unmatched. The CDR3 bases are TGCAGCGTTGAACCACAACTAAGGGGGCAGAGGGATGGCTACACCTTC. It specifies CSVEPQLRGQRDGYTF. The whole variable domain, filled in from reference TRBV29-1 and TRBJ1-2, reads SAVISQKPSRDICQRGTSLTIQCQVDSQVTMMFWYRQQPGQSLTLIATANQGSEATYESGFVIDKFPISRPNLTFSTLTVSNMSPEDSSIYLCSVEPQLRGQRDGYTFGSGTRLTVV.

This clonotype is medium-sized within its sample. The chain couples TRBV7-2 to TRBJ1-2; possible D gene TRBD1, 5 bases. Trimming shortened V by 3 bases and J by 5 bases, and 10 bases separated the two germline ends. Germline loops: CDR1 SGHTA, CDR2 FQGNSA. The CDR3 runs 13 residues. The chain's CDR3 is CASSLTETYGYTF. CDR3 in DNA: TGTGCCAGCAGCTTGACAGAAACTTATGGCTACACCTTC.

This clonotype has a count of ten or more. This chain joins TRBV7-2 and TRBJ2-5; no clear D gene. Trimming removed 5 bases from V and 2 bases from J, with 9 bases in between. CDR3 length equals 13 residues. Germline CDR1 reads SGHTA; CDR2 reads FQGNSA. The CDR3 spells CASSEQQQETQYF. The CDR3 DNA reads TGTGCCAGCAGCGAACAGCAACAAGAGACCCAGTACTTC.

This clonotype showed up many times. This chain joins TRBV7-2 and TRBJ2-7; D gene ambiguous. Germline CDR1 reads SGHTA; CDR2 reads FQGNSA. V gave up 3 bases and J gave up 5 bases, with 11 bases separating them. The CDR3 extends over 13 amino acids. CDR3 nucleotides: TGTGCCAGCAGCTTTTCAGGAGCGCACGAGCAGTACTTC. Translated, it gives CASSFSGAHEQYF.